These T cell receptor beta chains were read from a single sample in a study of T-cell memory formation after mild COVID-19. TCRdb reprocessed the 5' RACE reads with MiXCR, giving one entry per CDR3 protein. This table holds roughly 550,000 distinct CDR3 sequences, roughly 22% found once. Sequencing input: PBMCs or a T cell subset sorted from them (not recorded which). The receptors shown here come from an adult woman who had mild COVID-19 (a few samples of this study predate the infection). Cell type and time point are not known. Each CDR3 is given with its conserved first and last residue. The D gene is left open where the match is weak. Expanded clones get a size class; other rows say once, few or many, or leave the size out.

J gene | D gene | V gene | clone size | CDR3 protein | CDR3 DNA
TRBJ1-1 | TRBD1 | TRBV27 | NA | CASSNTGTGAYEAFF | TGTGCCAGCAGTAATACCGGGACAGGGGCCTATGAAGCTTTCTTT
TRBJ2-7 | NA | TRBV24-1 | NA | CATSDLNREQYF | TGTGCCACCAGTGATTTGAATCGCGAGCAGTACTTC
TRBJ2-1 | NA | TRBV27 | NA | CASGDSPTPYNEQFF | TGTGCCAGCGGAGATAGTCCGACCCCTTACAATGAGCAGTTCTTC
TRBJ2-3 | TRBD2 | TRBV7-2 | NA | CASSPWTSADTQYF | TGTGCCAGCAGCCCCTGGACTAGCGCAGATACGCAGTATTTT
TRBJ2-3 | NA | TRBV4-1 | NA | CASSQDDFPGLDTQYF | TGCGCCAGCAGCCAAGATGATTTCCCAGGGCTGGATACGCAGTATTTT
TRBJ2-7 | TRBD1 | TRBV29-1 | few | CSAGTGIYEQYF | TGCAGCGCTGGGACAGGGATCTACGAGCAGTACTTC
TRBJ2-1 | NA | TRBV6-2/TRBV6-3 | few | CASTFKQGRVDNEQFF | TGTGCCAGCACATTCAAACAGGGTCGGGTGGACAATGAGCAGTTCTTC
TRBJ1-4 | TRBD1 | TRBV4-1 | few | CASSQLDRGGEKLFF | TGCGCCAGCAGCCAATTGGACAGGGGCGGTGAAAAACTGTTTTTT
TRBJ2-1 | NA | TRBV20-1 | NA | CSARATRRAYNEQFF | TGCAGTGCTAGAGCCACCCGAAGGGCCTACAATGAGCAGTTCTTC
TRBJ2-5 | TRBD2 | TRBV3-1 | few | CASARGGRAPETQYF | TGTGCCAGCGCCAGGGGCGGGAGGGCCCCGGAGACCCAGTACTTC